A single sample is the source of the 25 T cell receptor beta chains below, sequenced in a study of cytomegalovirus exposure and HLA in healthy donors. The study ran its PCR with 60 Vbeta and 13 Jbeta primers. Measured with immunoSEQ multiplex PCR; TCRdb has only the in-frame clones, and not every one. The table has some 130,000 clones, around 72% seen once; the top ten hold roughly 4%. Sequenced: PBMCs. Receptors originate from a man aged 45-65 years in good health and CMV-seropositive.

The CDR3 region is CASSQDKHSSNTEAFF. DNA of the CDR3: TGCGCCAGCAGCCAAGATAAGCACAGTTCGAACACTGAAGCTTTCTTT. The chain employs TRBV4-3 and TRBJ1-1; D remains ambiguous. In germline, CDR1 is LGHNA, CDR2 YSLEER. This CDR3 comprises 16 residues. V was shortened by 0 bases and J by 1 base, with 12 bases between the two germline ends.

This clone was seen only a few times. The gene calls are TRBV5-1 and TRBJ1-1, with D perhaps matching TRBD1 (5 bases). The CDR3 has 15 residues. Trimming took 4 bases from V and 5 from J, leaving 18 bases between them. Germline CDR1 is SGHRS and CDR2 is YFSETQ. The CDR3 coding sequence is TGCGCCAGCAGCCTTCATGGAGGGGATGGTACTGAAGCTTTCTTT. Amino acid sequence: CASSLHGGDGTEAFF.

The chain recombines TRBV5-4 with TRBJ1-1, with 9 bases identical to TRBD1. Germline V gene lookup returns CDR1 SGHNT and CDR2 YYREEE (reference sequence). Trimming at V came to 4 bases and at J to 4 bases, leaving 2 bases not matched to a gene. This CDR3 is 13 amino acids long. The CDR3 DNA follows: TGTGCCAGCAGCAAGACAGGGGGCACTGAAGCTTTCTTT. Encoded protein: CASSKTGGTEAFF.

The V and J genes are TRBV19 and TRBJ2-3; D is perhaps TRBD2 (6 bases). Germline V gene sequence: CDR1 LNHDA, CDR2 SQIVND (reference sequence). The CDR3 covers 13 residues. With 5 bases removed from V and 4 bases from J, the gap between germline ends came to 10 bases. CDR3: CASSGRLADTQYF. DNA for the CDR3: TGTGCCAGTAGTGGCCGACTAGCAGATACGCAGTATTTT.

J is TRBJ2-7 and V is TRBV5-4, with 8 bases identical to TRBD1. This CDR3 has 15 amino acids. The germline gives CDR1 SGHNT, CDR2 YYREEE (reference sequence). V dropped 4 bases and J dropped 2; count of bases not matched to a gene: 8. DNA for the CDR3: TGTGCCAGCAGCACTCGACAGGGGTCGACCTACGAGCAGTACTTC. It specifies CASSTRQGSTYEQYF.

J is TRBJ2-3 and V is TRBV28; 11 bases match TRBD2. The CDR3 is made up of 15 amino acids. Germline assignment: CDR1 MDHEN and CDR2 SYDVKM. The junction had 7 bases not matched to a gene; V was cut back by 3 bases and J by 8 bases. Here the CDR3 reads CASSFDSGRAGTQYF. The CDR3 nucleotides are TGTGCCAGCAGTTTTGATAGCGGGAGGGCCGGTACGCAGTATTTT.

The chain employs TRBV6-6 and TRBJ2-3, with 7 bases lining up with TRBD1. This CDR3 is built from 15 residues. Germline values: CDR1 MNHNY, CDR2 SVGAGI (reference sequence). Unmatched junction bases numbered 8, after V lost 8 bases and J lost 0 bases. The CDR3 DNA reads as TGTGCCAGCCTCGAGGACAGGCCTAGCACAGATACGCAGTATTTT. The encoded protein is CASLEDRPSTDTQYF.

CDR3 DNA: TGTGCCAGCAGTGAGGGGCAGTACTATGGCTACACCTTC. Protein: CASSEGQYYGYTF. The gene calls are TRBV2 and TRBJ1-2; a weak D match, TRBD1 (5 bases). The CDR3 length is 13 residues. V shed 3 bases and J shed 3 bases, with 8 bases lying between them. The germline V gene encodes CDR1 SNHLY and CDR2 FYNNEI.

The chain recombines TRBV12-2 with TRBJ2-1; TRBD2, as called in the table, went unchecked against the DNA. TRBV12-2 is a known pseudogene. The CDR3 extends over 16 amino acids. CDR3 sequence (DNA): TGTGCAAGTCGCCTCCGAGGGGCGGGGGCTTACAATGAGCAGTTCTTC. Amino acid sequence: CASRLRGAGAYNEQFF.

The rearrangement uses TRBV5-1 and TRBJ2-4; TRBD2 agrees at 9 bases. The CDR3 runs 16 residues. Per the germline V gene, CDR1 is SGHRS and CDR2 is YFSETQ. The V gene end was trimmed by 4 bases and the J gene end by 1 base; junction bases not matched to a gene: 6. CDR3 DNA sequence: TGCGCCAGCAGCCCCGCGGGGGGGCCGGCCAAAAACATTCAGTACTTC. Amino acid sequence: CASSPAGGPAKNIQYF. The whole variable domain, remainder taken from reference TRBV5-1 and TRBJ2-4, is KAGVTQTPRYLIKTRGQQVTLSCSPISGHRSVSWYQQTPGQGLQFLFEYFSETQRNKGNFPGRFSGRQFSNSRSEMNVSTLELGDSALYLCASSPAGGPAKNIQYFGAGTRLSVL.

CDR3 protein: CASSIGGGGNEQFF. DNA for the CDR3: TGTGCCAGTAGTATCGGCGGCGGGGGGAATGAGCAGTTCTTC. J is TRBJ2-1 and V is TRBV19; 8 bases align to TRBD2. The germline V gene has CDR1 LNHDA and CDR2 SQIVND (reference sequence). Germline trimming cut 3 bases from V and 7 bases from J; bases unmatched to any gene: 5. The CDR3 totals 14 residues.

This clone has only a few counts. The chain is built from TRBV6-5 and TRBJ2-7, with TRBD2 identical over 10 bases. Germline CDR1 is MNHEY and CDR2 is SVGAGI. Unmatched junction bases numbered 4, after V lost 5 bases and J lost 0 bases. The CDR3 has 15 amino acids. This CDR3 reads CASSLGLAVSYEQYF. For the CDR3, the DNA is TGTGCCAGCAGTCTCGGACTAGCGGTCTCCTACGAGCAGTACTTC.

The chain couples TRBV5-1 to TRBJ2-7; 11 bases map to TRBD1. With V trimmed by 3 bases and J by 5 bases, 4 bases remained unmatched. Looked up from germline, CDR1 is SGHRS and CDR2 is YFSETQ. This CDR3 region has 14 residues. The CDR3 loop reads CASSSGQGADEQYF. CDR3 nucleotide sequence: TGCGCCAGCAGCTCCGGACAGGGGGCAGACGAGCAGTACTTC. Looking up the rest from reference TRBV5-1 and TRBJ2-7 gives the full variable domain: KAGVTQTPRYLIKTRGQQVTLSCSPISGHRSVSWYQQTPGQGLQFLFEYFSETQRNKGNFPGRFSGRQFSNSRSEMNVSTLELGDSALYLCASSSGQGADEQYFGPGTRLTVT.

This clone appeared many times. The chain links TRBV4-1 to TRBJ2-1; TRBD2 matches at 10 bases. CDR1 is MGHRA, CDR2 YSYEKL, per germline. The CDR3 consists of 17 residues. V trimming: 4 bases; J trimming: 6 bases; junction bases outside the gene matches: 12. In nucleotides, the CDR3 is TGCGCCAGCAGCCCCATGCGAGGGGAGCGGGGGGGCAATGAGCAGTTCTTC. It translates to CASSPMRGERGGNEQFF.

This rearrangement joins TRBV2 to TRBJ1-2; D ambiguous. Per the germline V gene, CDR1 is SNHLY and CDR2 is FYNNEI. The CDR3 covers 12 residues. Trimming removed 6 bases from V and 8 bases from J, with 13 bases in between. CDR3 protein: CASRVDTPGYTF. The CDR3 DNA follows: TGTGCCAGCAGAGTAGACACGCCGGGCTACACCTTC.

The chain links TRBV7-2 to TRBJ1-1; D gene uncertain. From germline, CDR1 is SGHTA and CDR2 FQGNSA. The CDR3 totals 15 residues. Between the trimmed V and J ends, which lost 1 base and 6 bases, there was a span of 15 bases. CDR3 loop: CASSLVGEGAAEAFF. The CDR3 DNA reads as TGTGCCAGCAGCTTAGTTGGGGAGGGAGCGGCTGAAGCTTTCTTT. The full variable domain, in which reference TRBV7-2 and TRBJ1-1 provide the parts outside the CDR3, is GAGVSQSPSNKVTEKGKDVELRCDPISGHTALYWYRQSLGQGLEFLIYFQGNSAPDKSGLPSDRFSAERTGGSVSTLTIQRTQQEDSAVYLCASSLVGEGAAEAFFGQGTRLTVV.

This clone occurred a few times. The chain links TRBV9 to TRBJ1-6, with D possibly TRBD1 on 5 matching bases. CDR1 is SGDLS and CDR2 is YYNGEE in the germline V gene. The CDR3 has 16 amino acids. With 0 bases removed from V and 12 bases from J, the gap between germline ends came to 19 bases. The CDR3 DNA reads TGTGCCAGCAGCGTAGAAGGTGGGGCAGGGCTACGACCCCTCCACTTT. Its protein is CASSVEGGAGLRPLHF.

This clone was observed a single time. This chain links TRBV5-8 with TRBJ1-5; the match to TRBD1 covers 7 bases. Germline V gene lookup returns CDR1 SGHTS and CDR2 YDEGEE. The trim removed 5 bases at V and 7 bases at J, leaving 6 bases unmatched. The CDR3 totals 13 residues. CDR3 nucleotides: TGTGCCAGCAGGGACCGACAGGGCCAGCCCCAGCATTTT. Protein sequence: CASRDRQGQPQHF. Variable domain in full (rest from reference TRBV5-8 and TRBJ1-5): EAGVTQSPTHLIKTRGQQATLRCSPISGHTSVYWYQQALGLGLQFLLWYDEGEERNRGNFPPRFSGRQFPNYSSELNVNALELEDSALYLCASRDRQGQPQHFGDGTRLSIL.

CDR3 DNA: TGTGCCAGCAGTTCCAGCGGGAGATTCGAGCAGTACTTC. Translation gives CASSSSGRFEQYF. This chain joins TRBV7-2 and TRBJ2-7; TRBD2 matches at 8 bases. J gave up 6 bases and V 6 bases, and 7 bases lay outside the gene matches. This CDR3 is built from 13 residues. Germline CDR1 SGHTA, CDR2 FQGNSA.

The chain recombines TRBV5-8 with TRBJ1-6, with a weak D call TRBD1 (6 bases). V dropped 3 bases and J dropped 11 bases, with 18 bases sitting between them. CDR1 is SGHTS and CDR2 is YDEGEE in the germline V gene. The CDR3 is made up of 15 amino acids. DNA for the CDR3: TGTGCCAGCAGCTACGAGCCTGCACAGGGAACACCCCTCCACTTT. This gives the protein CASSYEPAQGTPLHF.

The V call is TRBV12-5, the J call TRBJ2-2; TRBD1 matches 8 bases. This CDR3 region has 17 residues. V lost 6 bases and J lost 1; bases outside the gene matches: 10. From germline, CDR1 is LGHNT and CDR2 FRNRAP. CDR3 in amino acids: CASGRPFGTGNTGELFF. As DNA, the CDR3 is TGTGCTAGTGGACGACCCTTCGGGACAGGGAACACCGGGGAGCTGTTTTTT.

The chain couples TRBV5-5 to TRBJ1-4, with 10 positions matching TRBD1. The CDR3 has 14 residues. J lost 13 bases, V lost 3 bases, and 9 bases had no gene match. The germline V gene has CDR1 SGHKS and CDR2 YYEKEE (reference sequence). The CDR3 DNA follows: TGTGCCAGCAGCTCCGTCCCGGGACAGGGGCGACTGTTTTTT. Its translation is CASSSVPGQGRLFF.

Here the CDR3 DNA reads TGTGCCAGCAGCTTAGTACAGTCGCAGTGGTATTTT. Translating it yields CASSLVQSQWYF. The J gene is TRBJ2-3, the V gene TRBV11-3; D gene unclear. V lost 1 base, J lost 14 bases, and 13 bases lay in between. The CDR3 has 12 amino acids. Germline V gives CDR1 SGHNT, CDR2 YENEEA.

The chain is built from TRBV19 and TRBJ1-1; D is perhaps TRBD1 (6 bases). In germline, CDR1 is LNHDA, CDR2 SQIVND (reference sequence). The CDR3 loop spans 13 amino acids. V was clipped by 7 bases and J by 8 bases, with 17 bases between them. In DNA, the CDR3 is TGTGCCAGTACGAGGGGGGGGCTATTAGAAGCTTTCTTT. Translated, it gives CASTRGGLLEAFF.

V gene TRBV5-4 combines with J gene TRBJ2-2; 9 nucleotides align to TRBD2. The CDR3 is made up of 17 amino acids. Trimming removed 3 bases from V and 6 bases from J; junction bases left unmatched: 12. From germline, CDR1 is SGHNT and CDR2 YYREEE (reference sequence). DNA for the CDR3: TGTGCCAGCAGCTGGGGGGCGGGAGGGAGTACTGCCGGGGAGCTGTTTTTT. This encodes CASSWGAGGSTAGELFF. Drawing the rest from reference TRBV5-4 and TRBJ2-2, the complete variable domain is ETGVTQSPTHLIKTRGQQVTLRCSSQSGHNTVSWYQQALGQGPQFIFQYYREEENGRGNFPPRFSGLQFPNYSSELNVNALELDDSALYLCASSWGAGGSTAGELFFGEGSRLTVL.